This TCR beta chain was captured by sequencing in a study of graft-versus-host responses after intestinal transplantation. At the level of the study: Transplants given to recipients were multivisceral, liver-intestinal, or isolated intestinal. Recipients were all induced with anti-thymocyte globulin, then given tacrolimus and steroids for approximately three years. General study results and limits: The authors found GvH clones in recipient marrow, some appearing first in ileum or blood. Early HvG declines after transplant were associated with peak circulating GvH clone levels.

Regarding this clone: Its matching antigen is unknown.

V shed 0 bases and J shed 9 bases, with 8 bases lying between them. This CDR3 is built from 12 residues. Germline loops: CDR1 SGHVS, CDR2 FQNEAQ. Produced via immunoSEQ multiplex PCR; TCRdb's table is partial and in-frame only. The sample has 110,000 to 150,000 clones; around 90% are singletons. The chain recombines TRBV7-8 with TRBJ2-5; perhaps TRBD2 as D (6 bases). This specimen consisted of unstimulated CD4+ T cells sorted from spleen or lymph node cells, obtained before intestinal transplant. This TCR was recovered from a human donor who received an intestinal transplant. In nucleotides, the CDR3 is TGTGCCAGCAGCTTAGCCCGGAGGGCCCAGTACTTC. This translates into CASSLARRAQYF.